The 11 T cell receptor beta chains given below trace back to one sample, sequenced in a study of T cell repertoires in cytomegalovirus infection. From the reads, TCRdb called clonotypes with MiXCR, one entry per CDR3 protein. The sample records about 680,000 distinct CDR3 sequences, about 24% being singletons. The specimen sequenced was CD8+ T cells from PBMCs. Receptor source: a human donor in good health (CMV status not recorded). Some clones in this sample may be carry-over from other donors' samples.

This chain's CDR3 is CASTLDRWRETQYF. The CDR3 nucleotides are TGTGCCAGCACCTTGGACAGATGGAGAGAGACCCAGTACTTC. The chain combines TRBV6-6 with TRBJ2-5; D is possibly TRBD1 (6 bases). V gave up 7 bases and J gave up 4 bases, with 16 bases separating them. This CDR3 contains 14 residues. Germline-derived CDR1 and CDR2 are MNHNY and SVGAGI (reference sequence).

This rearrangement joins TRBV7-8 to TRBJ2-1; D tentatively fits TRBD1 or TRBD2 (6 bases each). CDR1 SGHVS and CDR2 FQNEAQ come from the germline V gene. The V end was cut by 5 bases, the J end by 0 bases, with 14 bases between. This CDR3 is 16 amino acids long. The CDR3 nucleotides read TGTGCCAGCAGCCCGCACAGGGACTTCTCCTACAATGAGCAGTTCTTC. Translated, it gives CASSPHRDFSYNEQFF.

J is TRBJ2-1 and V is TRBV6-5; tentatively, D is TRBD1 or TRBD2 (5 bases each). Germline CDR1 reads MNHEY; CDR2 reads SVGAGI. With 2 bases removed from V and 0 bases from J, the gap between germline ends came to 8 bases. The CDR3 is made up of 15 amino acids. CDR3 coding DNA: TGTGCCAGCAGTTACGGGGGTCGCTCCTACAATGAGCAGTTCTTC. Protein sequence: CASSYGGRSYNEQFF.

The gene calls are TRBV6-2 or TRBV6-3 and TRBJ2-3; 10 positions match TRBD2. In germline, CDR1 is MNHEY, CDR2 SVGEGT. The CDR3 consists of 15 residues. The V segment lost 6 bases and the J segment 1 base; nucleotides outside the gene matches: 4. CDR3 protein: CASRIGTSGTDTQYF. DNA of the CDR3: TGTGCCAGCAGGATCGGGACTAGCGGCACAGATACGCAGTATTTT.

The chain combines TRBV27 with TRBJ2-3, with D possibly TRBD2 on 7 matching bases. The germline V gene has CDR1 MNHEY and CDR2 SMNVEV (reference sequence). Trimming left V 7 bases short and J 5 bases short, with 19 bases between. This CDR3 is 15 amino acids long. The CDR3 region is CASISRRGARDTQYF. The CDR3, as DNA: TGTGCCAGCATCAGTCGTCGGGGGGCAAGAGATACGCAGTATTTT.

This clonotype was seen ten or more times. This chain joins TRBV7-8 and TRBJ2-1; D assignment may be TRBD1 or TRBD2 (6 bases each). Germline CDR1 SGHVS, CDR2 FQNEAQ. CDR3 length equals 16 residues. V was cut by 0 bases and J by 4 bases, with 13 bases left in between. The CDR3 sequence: CASSLAGLGAYNEQFF. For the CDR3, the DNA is TGTGCCAGCAGCTTAGCGGGACTGGGGGCTTACAATGAGCAGTTCTTC. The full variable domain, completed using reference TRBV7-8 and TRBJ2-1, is GAGVSQSPRYKVAKRGQDVALRCDPISGHVSLFWYQQALGQGPEFLTYFQNEAQLDKSGLPSDRFFAERPEGSVSTLKIQRTQQEDSAVYLCASSLAGLGAYNEQFFGPGTRLTVL.

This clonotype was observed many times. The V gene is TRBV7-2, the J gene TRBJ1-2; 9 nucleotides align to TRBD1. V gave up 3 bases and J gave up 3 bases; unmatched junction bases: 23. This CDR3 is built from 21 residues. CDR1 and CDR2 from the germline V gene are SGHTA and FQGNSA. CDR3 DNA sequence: TGTGCCAGCAGCTTGGTTACCGGGACAGGGCGGCCAACCCGTAGAGACTATGGCTACACCTTC. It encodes CASSLVTGTGRPTRRDYGYTF.

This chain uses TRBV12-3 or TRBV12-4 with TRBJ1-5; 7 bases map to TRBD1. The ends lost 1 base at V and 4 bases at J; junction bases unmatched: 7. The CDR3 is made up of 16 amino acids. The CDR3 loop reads CASSLGRGFVNQPQHF. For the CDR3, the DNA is TGTGCCAGCAGTTTAGGCAGGGGGTTTGTAAATCAGCCCCAGCATTTT.

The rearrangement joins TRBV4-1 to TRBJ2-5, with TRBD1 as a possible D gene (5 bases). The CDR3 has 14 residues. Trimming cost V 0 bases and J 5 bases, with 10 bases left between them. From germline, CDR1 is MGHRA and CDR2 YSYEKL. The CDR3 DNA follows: TGCGCCAGCAGCCAAGAATCAGGGATGGAGACCCAGTACTTC. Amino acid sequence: CASSQESGMETQYF.

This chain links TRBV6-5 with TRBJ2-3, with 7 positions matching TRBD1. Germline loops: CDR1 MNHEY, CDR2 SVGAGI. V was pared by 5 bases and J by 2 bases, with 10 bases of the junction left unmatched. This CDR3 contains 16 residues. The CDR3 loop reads CASSTGQDPITDTQYF. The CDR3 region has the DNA TGTGCCAGCAGTACAGGACAGGATCCGATCACAGATACGCAGTATTTT.

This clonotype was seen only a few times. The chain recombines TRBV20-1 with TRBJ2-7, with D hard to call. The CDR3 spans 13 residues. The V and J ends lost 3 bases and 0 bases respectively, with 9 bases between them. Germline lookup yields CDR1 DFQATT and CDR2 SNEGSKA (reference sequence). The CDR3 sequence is CSARVGVSYEQYF. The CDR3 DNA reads TGCAGTGCTAGGGTAGGAGTCTCCTACGAGCAGTACTTC.